This T cell receptor (beta chain) was found in a study of cytomegalovirus exposure and HLA in healthy donors. General observations from the study: A link between a missense DCLRE1C variant and TCR beta V- and J-gene trimming emerged from a later analysis. TCR beta sequences reportedly predicted the HLA-A and HLA-B alleles of most subjects accurately. Relative to the roughly 700-donor mean, N-insertions were reportedly fewer in an Asian-associated ancestry cluster in a later analysis.

A multiplex PCR was run with 60 Vbeta primers and 13 Jbeta primers. Assay: immunoSEQ multiplex PCR; the TCRdb copy retains only in-frame clones and omits some. The sample lists around 170,000 clones, 65% to 85% occurring once. Germline V gene data show CDR1 as MNHEY and CDR2 as SMNVEV (reference sequence). V lost 6 bases to trimming and J lost 2 bases; unmatched junction nucleotides: 13. CDR3 size: 17 residues. This clone was found once. Its antigen is unidentified. The TCR sequence derives from a man in his sixties in good health and CMV-seronegative. The V call is TRBV27, the J call TRBJ1-1, with TRBD1 identical over 9 bases. Sequencing was performed on PBMCs. The DNA for the CDR3 is TGTGCCAGCAGCCCAATCCGAGACAGGGGGTCTAACACTGAAGCTTTCTTT. Its translation: CASSPIRDRGSNTEAFF.